This T cell receptor beta chain was observed in a study of T-cell memory formation after mild COVID-19. At the level of the study: The TCR clusters were mostly specific to one donor. Regarding the study as a whole: Chiefly within CM and EM were the contracting CD4+ clones; CD8+ ones were within EMRA. Some SARS-CoV-2-responding clones were already detected in memory before infection.

Using constant-segment primers, 5'RACE produced TCR alpha and TCR beta cDNA libraries carrying sample barcodes and UMIs. TCRdb processed the 5' RACE reads anew with MiXCR; each CDR3 protein has one entry. This table holds 150,000 to 200,000 distinct CDR3 sequences, roughly 15% found once. V lost 2 bases to trimming and J lost 2 bases, with 1 base between them. Looked up from germline, CDR1 is DFQATT and CDR2 is SNEGSKA (reference sequence). The CDR3 has 12 residues. This clonotype has just a few counts. Its antigen is still unknown. The gene calls are TRBV20-1 and TRBJ2-6; D gene ambiguous. The sequence came from an adult woman who had mild COVID-19 (a few samples of this study predate the infection). Cell type and time point are not known. Specimen: PBMCs or a T cell subset sorted from them (not recorded which). CDR3 DNA: TGCAGTGCTAGAACTGGGGCCAACGTCCTGACTTTC. Translating it yields CSARTGANVLTF.